These 8 T cell receptor beta chains came from one sample sequenced in a study of OX40 agonist ivuxolimab in advanced cancers. Assay used: immunoSEQ multiplex PCR; TCRdb lists only in-frame clones, some missing. The data show about 53,000 clones, with approximately 92% seen just once and roughly a tenth held by the top ten. Source: CD4+ or CD8+ T cells sorted from blood, taken in a trial of the OX40 agonist ivuxolimab. These TCRs come from an adult with an advanced solid tumor such as melanoma, head and neck, liver or kidney cancer.

This chain joins TRBV9 and TRBJ2-1, with 8 bases fitting TRBD2. The J segment lost 0 bases and the V segment lost 4 bases, leaving 6 bases of the junction unmatched. CDR3 length: 16 residues. Germline V CDR1 and CDR2: SGDLS, YYNGEE. CDR3 loop: CASSRGSGSSYNEQFF. In nucleotides, the CDR3 is TGTGCCAGCAGCCGAGGGAGCGGGAGCTCCTACAATGAGCAGTTCTTC.

This chain uses TRBV19 with TRBJ2-7; TRBD1 matches 10 bases. Trimming at V came to 4 bases and at J to 5 bases, leaving 2 bases not matched to a gene. This CDR3 is 13 amino acids long. Germline V gives CDR1 LNHDA, CDR2 SQIVND (reference sequence). DNA of the CDR3: TGTGCCAGTAGTAGGGGGACAGGGGACGAGCAGTACTTC. Translating gives CASSRGTGDEQYF.

This chain joins TRBV5-4 and TRBJ1-2; D possibly corresponds to TRBD1 (6 bases). The CDR3 sequence is 16 residues long. Germline V gives CDR1 SGHNT, CDR2 YYREEE (reference sequence). Trimming removed 0 bases at V and 0 bases at J, with 12 bases between. DNA of the CDR3: TGTGCCAGCAGCTTGGGGGGGCAGGGATCTAACTATGGCTACACCTTC. Its translation is CASSLGGQGSNYGYTF.

The rearrangement joins TRBV19 to TRBJ2-5; the D gene is possibly TRBD1 (5 bases). Trimming shortened V by 7 bases and J by 1 base, and 13 bases separated the two germline ends. The CDR3 runs 14 residues. Germline lookup yields CDR1 LNHDA and CDR2 SQIVND (reference sequence). The CDR3 DNA is TGTGCCAGTACCACCTCAGGGTCCCAAGAGACCCAGTACTTC. Encoded protein: CASTTSGSQETQYF.

The genes are TRBV9 and TRBJ1-2; 10 nucleotides line up with TRBD1. The V segment lost 4 bases and the J segment 8 bases; nucleotides outside the gene matches: 8. This CDR3 comprises 14 residues. Germline loops: CDR1 SGDLS, CDR2 YYNGEE. Here the CDR3 reads CASSPRQGASGYTF. The CDR3 DNA reads TGTGCCAGCAGCCCCCGACAGGGGGCATCGGGCTACACCTTC. Using reference TRBV9 and TRBJ1-2 for the parts outside the CDR3, the full variable domain is DSGVTQTPKHLITATGQRVTLRCSPRSGDLSVYWYQQSLDQGLQFLIQYYNGEERAKGNILERFSAQQFPDLHSELNLSSLELGDSALYFCASSPRQGASGYTFGSGTRLTVV.

The chain couples TRBV5-1 to TRBJ2-2; D possibly matches TRBD1 or TRBD2 (5 bases each). The CDR3 runs to 12 residues. Germline assignment: CDR1 SGHRS and CDR2 YFSETQ. The germline V and J ends were trimmed by 7 bases and 4 bases, with 8 bases remaining between them. The CDR3 DNA is TGCGCCAGCGCCGGGGCCACCGGGGAGCTGTTTTTT. Translating it yields CASAGATGELFF.

Here the CDR3 reads CAWSSAGNQPQHF. The CDR3 DNA follows: TGTGCCTGGAGCTCGGCAGGAAATCAGCCCCAGCATTTT. V and J are TRBV30 and TRBJ1-5; the D is unclear. Germline V gene lookup returns CDR1 GTSNPN and CDR2 SVGIG (reference sequence). The CDR3 has 13 residues. The germline V and J ends were trimmed by 3 bases and 4 bases, with 10 bases remaining between them.

CDR3 amino acids: CASSLVLGFPTGELFF. DNA for the CDR3: TGTGCCAGCAGCTTAGTTTTGGGTTTTCCCACCGGGGAGCTGTTTTTT. This chain links TRBV7-9 with TRBJ2-2; D is undetermined. The V gene's germline CDR1 is SEHNR and CDR2 FQNEAQ (reference sequence). CDR3 length: 16 amino acids. With 1 base removed from V and 4 bases from J, the gap between germline ends came to 13 bases.